This entry lists 10 T cell receptor beta chains sequenced from one sample in a study of cytomegalovirus exposure and HLA in healthy donors. Vbeta (60) and Jbeta (13) primers were used in the PCR. Here immunoSEQ multiplex PCR was the method, and the copy in TCRdb shows in-frame clones only, minus some. The sample contains about 210,000 clones, more than 75% of which appear only once. Sequences were obtained from PBMCs. Receptors were obtained from a middle-aged man in good health and CMV-seropositive.

V and J are TRBV27 and TRBJ2-1, with 8 bases identical to TRBD1. V trimming: 5 bases; J trimming: 9 bases; junction bases outside the gene matches: 3. The CDR3 extends over 12 amino acids. CDR1 and CDR2 from the germline V gene are MNHEY and SMNVEV (reference sequence). As DNA, the CDR3 is TGTGCCAGCAGTGGGACAGGTTCTGAGCAGTTCTTC. It translates to CASSGTGSEQFF.

The chain has TRBV9 and TRBJ2-7, with D perhaps TRBD2 (6 bases). The V and J ends lost 1 base and 4 bases respectively, with 12 bases between them. The CDR3 covers 14 residues. In germline, CDR1 is SGDLS, CDR2 YYNGEE. The CDR3 is CASSVTGDGYEQYF. For the CDR3, the DNA is TGTGCCAGCAGCGTAACGGGAGATGGTTACGAGCAGTACTTC.

V is TRBV5-6 and J is TRBJ1-2; D perhaps matches TRBD1 (5 bases). The length of the CDR3 is 11 residues. The germline gives CDR1 SGHDT, CDR2 YYEEEE. Trimming left V 0 bases short and J 14 bases short, with 11 bases between. The CDR3 region is CASSLADSWTF. CDR3 nucleotides: TGTGCCAGCAGCTTGGCCGACAGCTGGACCTTC.

The chain links TRBV11-2 to TRBJ2-3, with TRBD2 matching 15 bases. Germline V lookup: CDR1 SGHAT, CDR2 FQNNGV. CDR3 length equals 15 residues. V shed 5 bases, J shed 7 bases, and the junction held 4 bases outside the gene matches. The CDR3 loop is CASSPGLAGGNTQYF. CDR3 nucleotide sequence: TGTGCCAGCAGCCCCGGACTAGCGGGGGGGAATACGCAGTATTTT.

This clone was observed once. The chain employs TRBV5-1 and TRBJ2-7; 13 bases match TRBD2. The ends lost 5 bases at V and 6 bases at J; junction bases unmatched: 5. Germline assignment: CDR1 SGHRS and CDR2 YFSETQ. CDR3 length: 14 residues. CDR3 region: CASRATSGRGEQYF. In DNA form, the CDR3 reads TGCGCCAGCAGAGCTACTAGCGGGAGGGGCGAGCAGTACTTC.

The genes are TRBV19 and TRBJ1-5, with D tentatively TRBD1 (6 bases). This CDR3 has 14 residues. Germline V gene sequence: CDR1 LNHDA, CDR2 SQIVND (reference sequence). The V gene lost 7 bases and the J gene lost 5 bases, with 15 bases spanning the gap. The CDR3 DNA sequence: TGTGCCAGTACCACGGGACAAGACTATCAGCCCCAGCATTTT. This gives the protein CASTTGQDYQPQHF.

The V and J genes are TRBV11-2 and TRBJ2-1, with 9 bases that match TRBD2. The V and J ends lost 6 bases and 2 bases, in that order; junction bases with no gene match: 5. The germline V gene has CDR1 SGHAT and CDR2 FQNNGV. This CDR3 comprises 15 residues. CDR3 amino acids: CASRKRTSAYNEQFF. The CDR3 DNA reads TGTGCCAGCAGGAAACGGACTAGCGCCTACAATGAGCAGTTCTTC.

The chain is built from TRBV10-3 and TRBJ1-2; 9 bases line up with TRBD1. The V segment lost 0 bases and the J segment 7 bases; nucleotides outside the gene matches: 6. Germline lookup yields CDR1 ENHRY and CDR2 SYGVKD. The CDR3 is 15 residues long. The CDR3 reads CAISESPGQGLGYTF. The CDR3 region has the DNA TGTGCCATCAGTGAGTCCCCGGGACAGGGACTTGGCTACACCTTC.

The V call is TRBV6-1, the J call TRBJ2-7, with TRBD1 identical over 10 bases. This CDR3 comprises 13 residues. The ends lost 8 bases at V and 1 base at J; junction bases unmatched: 2. Looked up from germline, CDR1 is MNHNS and CDR2 is SASEGT. The CDR3 loop reads CASEDRGSYEQYF. The CDR3 DNA reads as TGTGCCAGCGAGGACAGGGGGTCCTACGAGCAGTACTTC.

The rearrangement joins TRBV7-8 to TRBJ2-7, with 7 bases that match TRBD2. Germline V gene data show CDR1 as SGHVS and CDR2 as FQNEAQ. V gave up 5 bases and J gave up 7 bases; unmatched junction bases: 8. The CDR3 contains 13 residues. CDR3 amino acids: CASSPGTTREQYF. For the CDR3, the DNA is TGTGCCAGCAGCCCGGGGACTACCAGGGAGCAGTACTTC.